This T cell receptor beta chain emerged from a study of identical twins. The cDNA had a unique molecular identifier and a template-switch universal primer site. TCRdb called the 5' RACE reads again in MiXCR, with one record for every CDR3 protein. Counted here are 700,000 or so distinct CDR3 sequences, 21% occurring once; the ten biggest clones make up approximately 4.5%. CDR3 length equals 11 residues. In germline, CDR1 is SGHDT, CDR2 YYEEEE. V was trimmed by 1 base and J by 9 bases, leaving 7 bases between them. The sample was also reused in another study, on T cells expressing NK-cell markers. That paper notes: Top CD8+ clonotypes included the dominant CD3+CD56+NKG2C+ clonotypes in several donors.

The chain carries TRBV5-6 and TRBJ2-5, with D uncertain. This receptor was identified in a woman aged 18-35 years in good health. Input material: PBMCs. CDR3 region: CASSLKAAQYF. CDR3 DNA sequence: TGTGCCAGCAGCTTGAAGGCCGCCCAGTACTTC. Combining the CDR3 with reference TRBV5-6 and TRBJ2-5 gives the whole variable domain DAGVTQSPTHLIKTRGQQVTLRCSPKSGHDTVSWYQQALGQGPQFIFQYYEEEERQRGNFPDRFSGHQFPNYSSELNVNALLLGDSALYLCASSLKAAQYFGPGTRLLVL.